The 19 T cell receptor beta chains listed next were all sequenced from one sample in a study of blood T cell repertoires in COVID-19. Generated by immunoSEQ multiplex PCR, the TCRdb table keeps only in-frame clones and is missing some. The sample lists 80,000 to 100,000 clones; around 80% were seen once. The sample was peripheral blood. These receptor sequences come from a man aged 50-59 years who had recovered from COVID-19.

CDR3 bases: TGTGCCAGTACAATCGGAGGGAGGGGGGACAATGAGCAGTTCTTC. As protein: CASTIGGRGDNEQFF. The J gene is TRBJ2-1, the V gene TRBV19; D might be TRBD2 (7 bases). The CDR3 has 15 amino acids. Between the trimmed V and J ends, which lost 7 bases and 5 bases, there was a span of 18 bases. From germline, CDR1 is LNHDA and CDR2 SQIVND (reference sequence).

The CDR3 spells CASSLQVAGGETQYF. The CDR3 DNA sequence: TGTGCCAGCAGCTTGCAGGTAGCGGGAGGGGAGACCCAGTACTTC. The V gene is TRBV5-6, the J gene TRBJ2-5; 11 bases are shared with TRBD2. V dropped 1 base and J dropped 5; count of bases not matched to a gene: 4. This CDR3 has 15 residues. Germline V gene data show CDR1 as SGHDT and CDR2 as YYEEEE.

The V and J genes are TRBV7-8 and TRBJ2-5; TRBD2 matches 10 bases. Germline V gene lookup returns CDR1 SGHVS and CDR2 FQNEAQ. The V segment lost 1 base and the J segment 5 bases; nucleotides outside the gene matches: 7. CDR3 length: 16 amino acids. CDR3 sequence reads: CASSLVPSGGVETQYF. CDR3 in DNA: TGTGCCAGCAGCTTAGTGCCTAGCGGGGGAGTGGAGACCCAGTACTTC.

This clone was recorded many times. The rearrangement links TRBV11-2 to TRBJ1-3; D is perhaps TRBD1 (5 bases). Per germline, CDR1 SGHAT and CDR2 FQNNGV. The CDR3 has 14 residues. V shed 5 bases and J shed 4 bases, with 12 bases lying between them. CDR3 sequence (DNA): TGTGCCAGCAGCGGCTCAGGGTCAGGAAACACCATATATTTT. It yields the protein CASSGSGSGNTIYF.

J is TRBJ2-5 and V is TRBV16; 9 bases align to TRBD1. The CDR3 totals 17 residues. Per germline, CDR1 KGHSY and CDR2 FQNENV. V shed 4 bases and J 1 base; nucleotides not matched to a gene: 10. CDR3 sequence (DNA): TGTGCCAGCAGCCTACTAGGGACAGGGCCGATCCAAGAGACCCAGTACTTC. Its protein product is CASSLLGTGPIQETQYF. The variable domain in full, with the rest retrieved from reference TRBV16 and TRBJ2-5, is GEEVAQTPKHLVRGEGQKAKLYCAPIKGHSYVFWYQQVLKNEFKFLISFQNENVFDETGMPKERFSAKCLPNSPCSLEIQATKLEDSAVYFCASSLLGTGPIQETQYFGPGTRLLVL.

CDR3 residues: CATSRAGPGSSYEQYF. DNA of the CDR3: TGTGCCACCAGCAGAGCTGGCCCGGGGAGCTCCTACGAGCAGTACTTC. The chain links TRBV15 to TRBJ2-7; possibly TRBD2 for D (5 bases). The CDR3 sequence is 16 residues long. The germline V and J ends were trimmed by 1 base and 0 bases, with 13 bases remaining between them. Germline V CDR1 and CDR2: LNHNV, YYDKDF (reference sequence).

This clone counts as medium-sized (0.01 to 0.1%). The chain joins TRBV29-1 to TRBJ2-1; unclear D gene. CDR1 is SQVTM, CDR2 ANQGSEA, per germline. V was clipped by 8 bases and J by 6 bases, with 14 bases between them. The CDR3 loop spans 12 amino acids. The CDR3 coding sequence is TGCAGCCCGGTATGGGCCCGCAATGAGCAGTTCTTC. This sequence encodes CSPVWARNEQFF.

This chain connects TRBV30 to TRBJ1-2, with D possibly being TRBD1 (6 bases). This CDR3 contains 16 residues. Germline CDR1 reads GTSNPN; CDR2 reads SVGIG (reference sequence). Trimming pared 4 bases from V and 5 bases from J, leaving 23 bases between. The CDR3 loop reads CAWTSAGTPLWYGYTF. CDR3 coding DNA: TGTGCCTGGACCTCCGCCGGGACACCCCTCTGGTATGGCTACACCTTC. Together with reference TRBV30 and TRBJ1-2, the CDR3 gives the full variable domain: SQTIHQWPATLVQPVGSPLSLECTVEGTSNPNLYWYRQAAGRGLQLLFYSVGIGQISSEVPQNLSASRPQDRQFILSSKKLLLSDSGFYLCAWTSAGTPLWYGYTFGSGTRLTVV.

The rearrangement joins TRBV25-1 to TRBJ1-5; D remains unclear. In germline, CDR1 is MGHDK, CDR2 SYGVNS. CDR3 length: 12 amino acids. V was trimmed by 3 bases and J by 7 bases, leaving 7 bases between them. CDR3 DNA: TGTGCCAGCAGTGAGTCAATCCAGCCCCAGCATTTT. Translation gives CASSESIQPQHF.

This clone was recorded once. The chain couples TRBV5-8 to TRBJ2-3; 11 nucleotides line up with TRBD2. The CDR3 covers 16 residues. J gave up 3 bases and V 0 bases, and 3 bases lay outside the gene matches. Germline V gene sequence: CDR1 SGHTS, CDR2 YDEGEE. The CDR3 reads CASSLELAGGTDTQYF. The CDR3, as DNA: TGTGCCAGCAGCTTGGAGCTAGCGGGAGGAACAGATACGCAGTATTTT.

In its sample, this clone was seen once. V and J are TRBV11-2 and TRBJ1-2; weak D call: TRBD1 (6 bases). The V and J ends lost 4 bases and 4 bases respectively, with 7 bases between them. The germline gives CDR1 SGHAT, CDR2 FQNNGV. The CDR3 sequence is 12 residues long. The CDR3 loop is CASSSDSYGYTF. The CDR3 bases are TGTGCCAGCAGCTCGGACAGCTATGGCTACACCTTC.

This clone was recorded once. The chain carries TRBV9 and TRBJ2-3; the match to TRBD2 covers 11 bases. Germline CDR1 and CDR2: SGDLS and YYNGEE. This CDR3 has 18 residues. Trimming took 0 bases from V and 3 from J; bases not matched to a gene: 9. CDR3 coding DNA: TGTGCCAGCAGCGTAGGGAGAACTAGCGGGGGACCTACAGATACGCAGTATTTT. Its protein product is CASSVGRTSGGPTDTQYF.

V is TRBV18 and J is TRBJ2-3, with 9 bases fitting TRBD1. The trim removed 6 bases at V and 6 bases at J, leaving 13 bases unmatched. This CDR3 comprises 16 residues. Per germline, CDR1 KGHSH and CDR2 LQKENI. The CDR3 loop reads CASSGGPGQGYDTQYF. CDR3 bases: TGTGCCAGCTCCGGCGGGCCGGGACAGGGATATGATACGCAGTATTTT.

In regard to this clone: Other DNA sequences in the same sample also yield this CDR3. The chain links TRBV4-2 to TRBJ2-1; no reliable D call. In germline, CDR1 is LGHNA, CDR2 YNFKEQ. Trimming took 4 bases from V and 0 from J, leaving 10 bases between them. The CDR3 spans 15 residues. The CDR3 bases are TGTGCCAGCAGCCGCGACTCGTTCTCCTACAATGAGCAGTTCTTC. Translating gives CASSRDSFSYNEQFF.

The gene calls are TRBV10-3 and TRBJ2-7; D perhaps matches TRBD2 (7 bases). The length of the CDR3 is 13 residues. Between the trimmed V and J ends, which lost 9 bases and 2 bases, there was a span of 14 bases. Germline-derived CDR1 and CDR2 are ENHRY and SYGVKD. CDR3 region: CAMGGTTAYEQYF. CDR3 DNA: TGTGCCATGGGGGGGACAACAGCCTACGAGCAGTACTTC.

The CDR3 spells CASGLLGTEAFF. The CDR3 nucleotides are TGTGCCAGCGGGCTTTTGGGCACTGAAGCTTTCTTT. The chain is built from TRBV28 and TRBJ1-1; D not resolved. The ends were cut back, 8 bases at V and 4 bases at J, with 11 bases in the middle. Germline-derived CDR1 and CDR2 are MDHEN and SYDVKM. CDR3 length: 12 amino acids.

The chain carries TRBV9 and TRBJ1-2; 8 bases align to TRBD1. This CDR3 contains 14 residues. The germline V gene has CDR1 SGDLS and CDR2 YYNGEE. V gave up 4 bases and J gave up 8 bases; unmatched junction bases: 10. DNA for the CDR3: TGTGCCAGCAGCCCTCGGACAGGGCCGTTAGGCTACACCTTC. It yields the protein CASSPRTGPLGYTF.

The chain has TRBV7-8 and TRBJ1-4; D unclear. V lost 5 bases and J 0 bases, leaving 13 bases between the germline ends. Germline CDR1 SGHVS, CDR2 FQNEAQ. This CDR3 contains 16 residues. The CDR3 nucleotides are TGTGCCAGCAGCCTAGACCGGGGAGCAACTAATGAAAAACTGTTTTTT. Its translation: CASSLDRGATNEKLFF.

The chain recombines TRBV7-9 with TRBJ1-4; 9 bases are a match to TRBD1. V lost 6 bases to trimming and J lost 5 bases; unmatched junction nucleotides: 7. The CDR3 extends over 15 amino acids. Germline CDR1 reads SEHNR; CDR2 reads FQNEAQ (reference sequence). The chain's CDR3 is CASSLTGGPNEKLFF. The CDR3 coding sequence is TGTGCCAGCAGTTTAACAGGGGGCCCAAATGAAAAACTGTTTTTT. Combining the CDR3 with reference TRBV7-9 and TRBJ1-4 gives the whole variable domain DTGVSQNPRHKITKRGQNVTFRCDPISEHNRLYWYRQTLGQGPEFLTYFQNEAQLEKSRLLSDRFSAERPKGSFSTLEIQRTEQGDSAMYLCASSLTGGPNEKLFFGSGTQLSVL.